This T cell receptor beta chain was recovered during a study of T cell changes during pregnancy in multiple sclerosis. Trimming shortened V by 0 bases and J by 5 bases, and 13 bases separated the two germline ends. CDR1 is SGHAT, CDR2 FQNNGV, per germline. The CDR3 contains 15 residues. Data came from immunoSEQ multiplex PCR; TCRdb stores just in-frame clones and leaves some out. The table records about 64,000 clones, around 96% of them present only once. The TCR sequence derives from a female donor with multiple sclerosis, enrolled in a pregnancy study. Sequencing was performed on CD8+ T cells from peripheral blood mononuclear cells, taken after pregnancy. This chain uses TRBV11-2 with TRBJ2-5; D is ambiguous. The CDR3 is CASSLDITDYETQYF. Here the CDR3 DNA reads TGTGCCAGCAGCTTAGATATAACAGATTACGAGACCCAGTACTTC.